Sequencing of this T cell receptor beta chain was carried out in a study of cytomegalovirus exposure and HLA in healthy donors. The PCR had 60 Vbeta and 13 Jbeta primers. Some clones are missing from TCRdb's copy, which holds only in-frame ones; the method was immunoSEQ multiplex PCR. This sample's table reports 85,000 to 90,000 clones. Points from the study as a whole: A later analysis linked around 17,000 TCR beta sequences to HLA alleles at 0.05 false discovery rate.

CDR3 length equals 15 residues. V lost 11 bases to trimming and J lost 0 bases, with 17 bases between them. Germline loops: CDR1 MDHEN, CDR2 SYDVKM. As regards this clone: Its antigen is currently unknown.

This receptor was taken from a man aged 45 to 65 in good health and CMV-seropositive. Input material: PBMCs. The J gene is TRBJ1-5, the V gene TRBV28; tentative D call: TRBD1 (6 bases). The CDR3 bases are TGTGCCTCGGTGGGGGACACCAATAGCAATCAGCCCCAGCATTTT. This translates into CASVGDTNSNQPQHF.